The following is a T cell receptor beta chain sequence with its context. Its target is unknown. This record belongs to a study of Ad26.COV2.S vaccination and SARS-CoV-2 variants. Turning to the study itself: Ad26.COV2.S was injected intramuscularly once or twice, 56 days apart. Study results and limitations: Vaccine recipients surpassed placebo recipients in spike-specific TCR breadth. Responses of T cells in total may have been underestimated by the TCR breadth and depth analyses. Participants given vaccine showed non-spike TCR breadth similar to that of placebo recipients.

The treatment here: 15 to 20 received Ad26.COV2.S at low or high dose, single or two shots; roughly five received placebo; per-sample allocation not given. Material that was analyzed had been drawn on day 63 after the first vaccine or placebo injection. The data were produced by immunoSEQ multiplex PCR, yet TCRdb's version contains in-frame clones alone and is incomplete. Here the sample spans 300,000 to 500,000 clones, roughly nine tenths being singletons. This TCR was sampled from a person aged 18-60 years who received the Ad26.COV2.S COVID-19 vaccine or a placebo. Sequencing used peripheral blood, obtained in a trial of Ad26.COV2.S vaccine versus placebo.

This CDR3 is CASSLQRRNTGELFF. The CDR3 DNA reads TGCGCCAGCAGCCTCCAGCGGCGGAACACCGGGGAGCTGTTTTTT. The chain links TRBV5-1 to TRBJ2-2; D is perhaps TRBD2 (5 bases). Germline-derived CDR1 and CDR2 are SGHRS and YFSETQ. This CDR3 comprises 15 residues. Trimming cost V 4 bases and J 1 base, with 11 bases left between them.